The 3 T cell receptor beta chains in this list originate from one sample, sequenced in a study of CD8+CD57+ T cells in acquired aplastic anemia. Profiling of TCR beta VDJ combinations and CDR3 sequences used genomic DNA as template. TCRdb itself ran the reads through MiXCR, one entry per CDR3 protein. The sample carries roughly 180,000 distinct CDR3 sequences, 64% recorded once. Input material: sorted CD4+, CD8+, or CD8+CD57+ T cells (not recorded which) from PBMCs. Receptor source: a human donor with severe aplastic anemia or a healthy control (not recorded which).

The rearrangement joins TRBV19 to TRBJ2-1, with TRBD2 matching 7 bases. Unmatched junction bases numbered 7, after V lost 5 bases and J lost 12 bases. CDR3 length equals 12 residues. In germline, CDR1 is LNHDA, CDR2 SQIVND (reference sequence). Here the CDR3 DNA reads TGTGCCAGTAGTGCACGGGGGGACTCGCAGTTCTTC. Translated: CASSARGDSQFF.

This chain connects TRBV2 to TRBJ2-7; tentative D call: TRBD1 (6 bases). Germline values: CDR1 SNHLY, CDR2 FYNNEI. The V end lost 6 bases, the J end lost 2 bases, and 20 bases lay between the germline ends. This CDR3 has 16 amino acids. The CDR3 is CASSVQQGHPTYEQYF. The CDR3 DNA is TGTGCCAGCAGCGTTCAACAGGGACACCCCACCTACGAGCAGTACTTC.

Comment on this clonotype: Germline and junction disagree at one end, which may indicate a read error. V and J are TRBV7-7 and TRBJ2-1; D not certain. From germline, CDR1 is SSHAT and CDR2 FNYEAQ (reference sequence). CDR3 length: 13 residues. DNA for the CDR3: TGTGCTAGCAGCTTACAGAGATACAATGAGCGGTTCTTC. Translating gives CASSLQRYNERFF. The variable domain in full, completed from reference TRBV7-7 and TRBJ2-1, reads GAGVSQSPRYKVTKRGQDVTLRCDPISSHATLYWYQQALGQGPEFLTYFNYEAQPDKSGLPSDRFSAERPEGSISTLTIQRTEQRDSAMYRCASSLQRYNERFFGPGTRLTVL.